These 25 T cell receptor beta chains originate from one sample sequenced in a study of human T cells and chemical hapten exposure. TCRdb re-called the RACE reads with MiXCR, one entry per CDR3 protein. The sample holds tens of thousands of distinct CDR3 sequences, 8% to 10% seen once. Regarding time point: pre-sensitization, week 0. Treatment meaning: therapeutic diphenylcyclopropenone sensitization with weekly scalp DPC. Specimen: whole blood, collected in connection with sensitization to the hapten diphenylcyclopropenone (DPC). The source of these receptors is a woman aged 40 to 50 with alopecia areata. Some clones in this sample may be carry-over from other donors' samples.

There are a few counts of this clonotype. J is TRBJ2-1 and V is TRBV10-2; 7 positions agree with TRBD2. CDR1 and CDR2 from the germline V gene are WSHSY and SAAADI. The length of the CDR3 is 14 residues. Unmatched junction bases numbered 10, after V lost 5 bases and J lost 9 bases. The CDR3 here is CASSPGGPGGEQFF. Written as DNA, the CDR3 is TGCGCCAGCAGTCCGGGGGGACCCGGGGGTGAGCAGTTCTTC.

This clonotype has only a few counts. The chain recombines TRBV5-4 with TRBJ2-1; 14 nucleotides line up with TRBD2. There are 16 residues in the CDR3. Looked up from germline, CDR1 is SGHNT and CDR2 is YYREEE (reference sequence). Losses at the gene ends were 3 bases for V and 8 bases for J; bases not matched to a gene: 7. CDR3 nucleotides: TGTGCCAGCAGCTACCGACTAGCGGGGGGGAGCGATGAGCAGTTCTTC. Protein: CASSYRLAGGSDEQFF.

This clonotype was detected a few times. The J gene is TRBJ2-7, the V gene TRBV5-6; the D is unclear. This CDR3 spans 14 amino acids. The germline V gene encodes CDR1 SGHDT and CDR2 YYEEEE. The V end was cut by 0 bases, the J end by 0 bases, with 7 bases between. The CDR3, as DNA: TGTGCCAGCAGCTTGGGCAGCTACTCCTACGAGCAGTACTTC. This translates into CASSLGSYSYEQYF.

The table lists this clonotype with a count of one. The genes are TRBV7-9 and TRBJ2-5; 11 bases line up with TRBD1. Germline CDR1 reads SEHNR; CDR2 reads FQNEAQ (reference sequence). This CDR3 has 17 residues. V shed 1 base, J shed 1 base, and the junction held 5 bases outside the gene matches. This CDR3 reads CASSLVPDRGPQETQYF. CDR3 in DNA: TGTGCCAGCAGCTTAGTCCCGGACAGGGGGCCCCAAGAGACCCAGTACTTC. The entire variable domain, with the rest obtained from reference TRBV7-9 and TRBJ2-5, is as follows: DTGVSQNPRHKITKRGQNVTFRCDPISEHNRLYWYRQTLGQGPEFLTYFQNEAQLEKSRLLSDRFSAERPKGSFSTLEIQRTEQGDSAMYLCASSLVPDRGPQETQYFGPGTRLLVL.

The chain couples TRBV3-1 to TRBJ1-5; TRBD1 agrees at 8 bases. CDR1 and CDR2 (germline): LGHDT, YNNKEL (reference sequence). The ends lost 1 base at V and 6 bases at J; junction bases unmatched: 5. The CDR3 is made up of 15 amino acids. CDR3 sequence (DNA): TGTGCCAGCAGCCAAGTCAGGGGGCCCGGTCAGCCCCAGCATTTT. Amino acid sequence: CASSQVRGPGQPQHF.

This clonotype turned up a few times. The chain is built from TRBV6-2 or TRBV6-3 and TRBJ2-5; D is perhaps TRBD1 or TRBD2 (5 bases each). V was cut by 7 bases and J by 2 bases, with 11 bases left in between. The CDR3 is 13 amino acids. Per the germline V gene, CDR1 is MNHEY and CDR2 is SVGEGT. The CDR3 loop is CASNRDAQETQYF. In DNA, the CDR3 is TGTGCCAGCAACCGGGACGCACAAGAGACCCAGTACTTC.

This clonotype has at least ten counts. The CDR3 sequence: CASSKLRPWTVLFSYNEQFF. CDR3 bases: TGTGCCAGCAGCAAACTCCGCCCTTGGACAGTATTATTCTCCTACAATGAGCAGTTCTTC. The genes are TRBV21-1 and TRBJ2-1; the DNA was not used to check the table's D call, TRBD1. TRBV21-1 is a listed pseudogene. This CDR3 region has 20 residues.

Here the CDR3 DNA reads TGTGCAAGTCGCTTATACCGAGCGGGCCACTTCAAAAACATTCAGTACTTC. Its translation is CASRLYRAGHFKNIQYF. This chain uses TRBV12-2 with TRBJ2-4; the table's D gene call, TRBD2, was not cross checked with the DNA. TRBV12-2 is recorded as a pseudogene. This CDR3 has 17 amino acids.

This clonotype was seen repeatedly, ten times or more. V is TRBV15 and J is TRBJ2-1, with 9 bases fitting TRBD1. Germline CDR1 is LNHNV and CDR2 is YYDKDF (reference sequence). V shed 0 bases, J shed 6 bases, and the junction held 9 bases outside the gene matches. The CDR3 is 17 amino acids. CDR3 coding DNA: TGTGCCACCAGCAGAGATGAGGGGGACAGGGTCCTCAATGAGCAGTTCTTC. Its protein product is CATSRDEGDRVLNEQFF.

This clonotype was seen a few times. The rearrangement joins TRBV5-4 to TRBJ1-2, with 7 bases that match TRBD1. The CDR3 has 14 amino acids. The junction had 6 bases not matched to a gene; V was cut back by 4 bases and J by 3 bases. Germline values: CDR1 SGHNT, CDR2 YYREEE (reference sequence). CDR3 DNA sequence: TGTGCCAGCAGCCTTGGGACAGAAGACTATGGCTACACCTTC. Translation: CASSLGTEDYGYTF.

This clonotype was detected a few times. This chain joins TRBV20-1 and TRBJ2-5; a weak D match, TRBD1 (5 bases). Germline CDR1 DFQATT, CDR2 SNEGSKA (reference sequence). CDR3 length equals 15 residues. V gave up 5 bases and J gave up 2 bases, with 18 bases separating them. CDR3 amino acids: CSASTGREKQETQYF. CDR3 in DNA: TGCAGTGCTTCAACAGGACGCGAAAAGCAAGAGACCCAGTACTTC.

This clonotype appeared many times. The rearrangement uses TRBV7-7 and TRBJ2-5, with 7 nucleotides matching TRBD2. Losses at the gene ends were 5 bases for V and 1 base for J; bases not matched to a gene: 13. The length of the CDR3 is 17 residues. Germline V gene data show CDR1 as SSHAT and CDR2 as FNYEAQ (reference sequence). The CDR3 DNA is TGTGCCAGCAGCCAAGGGTGGTCTAGCGGTGCCCAAGAGACCCAGTACTTC. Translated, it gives CASSQGWSSGAQETQYF.

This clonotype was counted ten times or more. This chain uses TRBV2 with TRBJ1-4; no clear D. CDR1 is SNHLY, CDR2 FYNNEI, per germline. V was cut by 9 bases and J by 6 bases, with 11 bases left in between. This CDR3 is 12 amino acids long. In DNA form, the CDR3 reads TGTGCCAGTAGGATGGAGGATGAAAAACTGTTTTTT. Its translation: CASRMEDEKLFF.

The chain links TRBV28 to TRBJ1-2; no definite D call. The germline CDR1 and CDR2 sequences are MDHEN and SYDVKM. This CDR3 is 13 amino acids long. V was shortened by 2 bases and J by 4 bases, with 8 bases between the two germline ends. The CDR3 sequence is CASSLPEVYGYTF. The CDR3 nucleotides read TGTGCCAGCAGTTTACCCGAAGTCTATGGCTACACCTTC.

The CDR3 region is CASSVDPAPPNTGELFF. The CDR3 nucleotides are TGTGCCAGCAGCGTGGACCCTGCGCCGCCCAACACCGGGGAGCTGTTTTTT. The V gene is TRBV11-2, the J gene TRBJ2-2; no clear D gene. Between the trimmed V and J ends, which lost 5 bases and 2 bases, there was a span of 18 bases. Germline values: CDR1 SGHAT, CDR2 FQNNGV. The CDR3 is 17 residues long.

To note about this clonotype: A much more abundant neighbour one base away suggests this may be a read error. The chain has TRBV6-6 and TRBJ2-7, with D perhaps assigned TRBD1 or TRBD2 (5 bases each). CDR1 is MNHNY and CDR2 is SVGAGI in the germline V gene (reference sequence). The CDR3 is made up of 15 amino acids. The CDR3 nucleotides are TGTGCCAGCTGTTACCCCGGGGCAAACTCCTACGAGCAGTACTTC. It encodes CASCYPGANSYEQYF.

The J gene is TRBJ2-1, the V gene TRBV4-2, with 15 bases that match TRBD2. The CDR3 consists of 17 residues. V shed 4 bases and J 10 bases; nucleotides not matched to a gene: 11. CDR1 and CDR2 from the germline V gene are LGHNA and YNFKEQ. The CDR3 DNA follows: TGTGCCAGCAGCCGCCTAGGTTTGGGACTAGCGGGGGGAGAGCAGTTCTTC. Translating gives CASSRLGLGLAGGEQFF.

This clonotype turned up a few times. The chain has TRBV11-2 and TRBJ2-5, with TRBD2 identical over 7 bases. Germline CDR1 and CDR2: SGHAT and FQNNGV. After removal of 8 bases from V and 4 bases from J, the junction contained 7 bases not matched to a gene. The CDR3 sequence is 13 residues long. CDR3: CASRTGGGETQYF. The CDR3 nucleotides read TGTGCCAGCCGCACTGGCGGGGGAGAGACCCAGTACTTC.

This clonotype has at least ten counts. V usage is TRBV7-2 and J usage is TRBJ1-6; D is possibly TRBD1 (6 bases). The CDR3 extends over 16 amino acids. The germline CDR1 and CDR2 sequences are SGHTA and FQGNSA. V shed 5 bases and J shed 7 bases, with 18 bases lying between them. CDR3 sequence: CASSVRVSTGNSPLHF. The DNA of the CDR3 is TGTGCCAGCAGCGTAAGGGTCTCTACAGGGAATTCACCCCTCCACTTT.

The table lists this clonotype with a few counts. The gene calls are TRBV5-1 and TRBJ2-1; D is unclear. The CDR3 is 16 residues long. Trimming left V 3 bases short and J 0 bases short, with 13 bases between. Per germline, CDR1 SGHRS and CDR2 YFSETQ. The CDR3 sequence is CASSSLQVSSYNEQFF. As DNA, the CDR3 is TGCGCCAGCAGCTCCTTGCAAGTGAGCTCCTACAATGAGCAGTTCTTC.

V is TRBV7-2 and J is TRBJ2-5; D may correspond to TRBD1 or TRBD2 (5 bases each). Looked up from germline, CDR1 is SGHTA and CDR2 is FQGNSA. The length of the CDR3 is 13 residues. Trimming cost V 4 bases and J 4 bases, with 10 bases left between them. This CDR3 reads CASSSGTSETQYF. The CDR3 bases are TGTGCCAGCAGCTCCGGGACCTCAGAGACCCAGTACTTC. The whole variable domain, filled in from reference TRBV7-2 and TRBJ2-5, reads GAGVSQSPSNKVTEKGKDVELRCDPISGHTALYWYRQSLGQGLEFLIYFQGNSAPDKSGLPSDRFSAERTGGSVSTLTIQRTQQEDSAVYLCASSSGTSETQYFGPGTRLLVL.

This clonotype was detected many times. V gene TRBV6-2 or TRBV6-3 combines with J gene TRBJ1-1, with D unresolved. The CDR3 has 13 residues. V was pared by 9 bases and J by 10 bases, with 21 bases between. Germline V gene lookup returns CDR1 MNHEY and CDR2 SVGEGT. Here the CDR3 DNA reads TGTGCCAGTACAGTTACACCCCAGATGGGAGCTTTCTTT. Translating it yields CASTVTPQMGAFF.

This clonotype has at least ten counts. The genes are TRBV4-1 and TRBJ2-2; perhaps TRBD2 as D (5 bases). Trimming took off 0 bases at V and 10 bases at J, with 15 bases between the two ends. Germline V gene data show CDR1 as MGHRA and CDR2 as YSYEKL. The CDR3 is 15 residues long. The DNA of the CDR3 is TGCGCCAGCAGCCAAGACCCGGGGAGCCCGACGGAGCTGTTTTTT. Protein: CASSQDPGSPTELFF.

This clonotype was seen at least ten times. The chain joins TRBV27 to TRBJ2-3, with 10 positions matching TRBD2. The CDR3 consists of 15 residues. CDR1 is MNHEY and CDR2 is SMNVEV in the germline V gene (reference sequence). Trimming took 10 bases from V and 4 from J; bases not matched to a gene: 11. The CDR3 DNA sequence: TGTGCCACGTTTACGGGACTAGCGAGCCCAGATACGCAGTATTTT. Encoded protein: CATFTGLASPDTQYF.

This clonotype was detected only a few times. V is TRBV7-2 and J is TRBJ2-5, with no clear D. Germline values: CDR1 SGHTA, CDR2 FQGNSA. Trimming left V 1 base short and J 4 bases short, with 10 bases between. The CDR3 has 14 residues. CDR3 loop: CASSLVTTPETQYF. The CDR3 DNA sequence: TGTGCCAGCAGCTTAGTCACTACGCCAGAGACCCAGTACTTC.